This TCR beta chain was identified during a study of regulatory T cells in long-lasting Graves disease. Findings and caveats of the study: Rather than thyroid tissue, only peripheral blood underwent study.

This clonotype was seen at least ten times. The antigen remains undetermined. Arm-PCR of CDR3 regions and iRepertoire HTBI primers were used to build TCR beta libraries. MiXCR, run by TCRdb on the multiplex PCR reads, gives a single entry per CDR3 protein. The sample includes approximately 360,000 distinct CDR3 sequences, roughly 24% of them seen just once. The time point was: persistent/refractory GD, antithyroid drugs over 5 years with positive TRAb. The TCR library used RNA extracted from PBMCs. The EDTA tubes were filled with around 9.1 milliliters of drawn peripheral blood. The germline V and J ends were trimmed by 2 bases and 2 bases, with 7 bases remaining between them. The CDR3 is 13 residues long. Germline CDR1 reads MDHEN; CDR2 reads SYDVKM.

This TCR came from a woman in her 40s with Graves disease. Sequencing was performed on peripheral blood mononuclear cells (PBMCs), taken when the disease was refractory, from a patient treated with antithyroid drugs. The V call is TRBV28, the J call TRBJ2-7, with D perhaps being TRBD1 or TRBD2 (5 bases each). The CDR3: CASSLEGPYEQYF. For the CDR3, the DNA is TGTGCCAGCAGTTTAGAGGGACCCTACGAGCAGTACTTC.